The 26 T cell receptor beta chains below were found in one sample sequenced in a study of T cell repertoires in aging, cancer and after chemotherapy. Multiplex touch-down PCR with TRB-A/B primers amplified rearranged V-D-J TRB sequences. Using its own MiXCR run on the multiplex PCR reads, TCRdb lists one record per CDR3 protein. Of several thousand distinct CDR3 sequences listed, roughly a quarter were seen once; the top ten hold less than 30%. TCR beta rearrangements were amplified from peripheral blood genomic DNA. Input material: blood. The source is a human donor in good health. The donor label of this sample is uncertain.

This clonotype is classed as medium-sized. The chain employs TRBV27 and TRBJ1-6; D is undetermined. CDR3 length: 15 residues. The germline gives CDR1 MNHEY, CDR2 SMNVEV (reference sequence). V gave up 4 bases and J gave up 7 bases, with 14 bases separating them. DNA of the CDR3: TGTGCCAGCAGTTCCCGCAGGACGGTGAATTCACCCCTCCACTTT. The encoded protein is CASSSRRTVNSPLHF.

This clonotype is medium-sized within its sample. CDR3 sequence (DNA): TGTGCCAGCAGCTTGAGCGCTAGGGACACAGATACGCAGTATTTT. Protein: CASSLSARDTDTQYF. The V and J genes are TRBV5-4 and TRBJ2-3, with no clear D. The CDR3 contains 15 residues. CDR1 is SGHNT, CDR2 YYREEE, per germline (reference sequence). Trimming cost V 1 base and J 2 bases, with 11 bases left between them. The entire variable domain, with the rest obtained from reference TRBV5-4 and TRBJ2-3, is as follows: ETGVTQSPTHLIKTRGQQVTLRCSSQSGHNTVSWYQQALGQGPQFIFQYYREEENGRGNFPPRFSGLQFPNYSSELNVNALELDDSALYLCASSLSARDTDTQYFGPGTRLTVL.

The rearrangement uses TRBV6-5 and TRBJ1-3; 7 bases agree with TRBD1. V gave up 0 bases and J gave up 0 bases; unmatched junction bases: 2. Per germline, CDR1 MNHEY and CDR2 SVGAGI. The length of the CDR3 is 16 residues. The CDR3: CASSYSTGSSGNTIYF. CDR3 coding DNA: TGTGCCAGCAGTTACTCGACAGGGAGCTCTGGAAACACCATATATTTT.

Notes on this clonotype: A much larger clone lies a single base off, so this may be a read error. The CDR3 loop is CASSPREEDTDTQYF. In nucleotides, the CDR3 is TGTGCCAGCTCACCAAGGGAAGAAGACACAGATACGCAGTATTTT. The chain couples TRBV18 to TRBJ2-3; no clear D gene. The CDR3 extends over 15 amino acids. V lost 2 bases and J 2 bases, leaving 11 bases between the germline ends. Germline V gene data show CDR1 as KGHSH and CDR2 as LQKENI.

This clonotype occurred a few times. This rearrangement joins TRBV20-1 to TRBJ1-1; D gene uncertain. V lost 4 bases and J 2 bases, leaving 14 bases between the germline ends. The CDR3 spans 14 residues. From germline, CDR1 is DFQATT and CDR2 SNEGSKA (reference sequence). Here the CDR3 reads CSATPLVGNTEAFF. In nucleotides, the CDR3 is TGCAGTGCTACTCCCTTGGTTGGTAACACTGAAGCTTTCTTT.

This clonotype is medium-sized by share. V is TRBV4-3 and J is TRBJ2-6; D possibly uses TRBD1 or TRBD2 (6 bases each). Germline-derived CDR1 and CDR2 are LGHNA and YSLEER. Deletions cut 0 bases from V and 11 bases from J, with 17 bases between. The CDR3 has 16 residues. The CDR3 sequence: CASSQERSGGSDVLTF. The CDR3 nucleotides read TGCGCCAGCAGCCAAGAGCGGTCCGGGGGCTCCGACGTCCTGACTTTC.

CDR3 in DNA: TGCAGTGCTAGCTCCGGACCCGGGGGGACTGAAGCTTTCTTT. Protein sequence: CSASSGPGGTEAFF. The V call is TRBV20-1, the J call TRBJ1-1, with D perhaps TRBD1 (5 bases). The V end lost 3 bases, the J end lost 5 bases, and 16 bases lay between the germline ends. The CDR3 runs to 14 residues. CDR1 is DFQATT, CDR2 SNEGSKA, per germline (reference sequence).

By sample share, this clonotype is medium-sized (0.01 to 0.1%). J is TRBJ1-2 and V is TRBV6-2 or TRBV6-3; TRBD1 matches 7 bases. The junction had 7 bases not matched to a gene; V was cut back by 6 bases and J by 6 bases. In germline, CDR1 is MNHEY, CDR2 SVGEGT. This CDR3 is built from 13 residues. CDR3 nucleotides: TGTGCCAGCAGCGACAGGGTTGGTGATGGCTACACCTTC. Amino acid sequence: CASSDRVGDGYTF.

The genes are TRBV25-1 and TRBJ1-4; 8 bases map to TRBD1. The length of the CDR3 is 17 residues. V lost 1 base to trimming and J lost 0 bases; unmatched junction nucleotides: 4. CDR1 MGHDK and CDR2 SYGVNS come from the germline V gene. CDR3 coding DNA: TGTGCCAGCAGTGAATCACAGGGGGTAGCAACTAATGAAAAACTGTTTTTT. Amino acid sequence: CASSESQGVATNEKLFF.

This clonotype is termed medium-sized. The gene calls are TRBV19 and TRBJ1-4, with no clear D. CDR3 length equals 19 residues. Trimming cost V 1 base and J 0 bases, with 18 bases left between them. Per germline, CDR1 LNHDA and CDR2 SQIVND (reference sequence). The CDR3 reads CASSIVPVADGATNEKLFF. CDR3 DNA sequence: TGTGCCAGTAGTATAGTGCCAGTCGCCGATGGGGCAACTAATGAAAAACTGTTTTTT.

Worth noting for this clonotype: Possible read error: a much larger clone is one base away. The genes are TRBV6-2 or TRBV6-3 and TRBJ2-2; 9 bases agree with TRBD2. V trimming: 1 base; J trimming: 2 bases; junction bases outside the gene matches: 5. Germline CDR1 is MNHEY and CDR2 is SVGEGT. The CDR3 spans 17 residues. Here the CDR3 reads CASSYWGLAGNTGELFF. DNA for the CDR3: TGTGCCAGCAGTTACTGGGGGCTAGCGGGAAACACCGGGGAGCTGTTTTTT.

This chain joins TRBV20-1 and TRBJ1-3, with D unresolved. Germline lookup yields CDR1 DFQATT and CDR2 SNEGSKA (reference sequence). Trimming removed 0 bases from V and 6 bases from J, with 12 bases in between. The length of the CDR3 is 14 residues. This CDR3 is CSARDRASSNTIYF. The CDR3, as DNA: TGCAGTGCTAGAGATAGGGCAAGCTCAAACACCATATATTTT.

This clonotype has a handful of counts. V and J are TRBV28 and TRBJ1-2; 7 bases fit TRBD1. The CDR3 contains 13 residues. CDR1 and CDR2 (germline): MDHEN, SYDVKM. V dropped 6 bases and J dropped 7; count of bases not matched to a gene: 8. CDR3 DNA sequence: TGTGCCAGCAGCAGCAACAGGGGAAGTGGCTACACCTTC. It translates to CASSSNRGSGYTF.

This clonotype was seen only a few times. The CDR3 protein is CASSSGPEGDQPQHF. The CDR3, as DNA: TGTGCCAGCAGTTCGGGACCCGAGGGAGATCAGCCCCAGCATTTT. This chain connects TRBV12-3 or TRBV12-4 to TRBJ1-5; tentatively, D is TRBD1 (5 bases). The ends were cut back, 4 bases at V and 5 bases at J, with 15 bases in the middle. The CDR3 has 15 residues.

The chain has TRBV6-2 or TRBV6-3 and TRBJ1-1; D unresolved. Trimming removed 6 bases at V and 6 bases at J, with 14 bases between. Looked up from germline, CDR1 is MNHEY and CDR2 is SVGEGT. The CDR3 extends over 13 amino acids. The CDR3 DNA follows: TGTGCCAGCAGCAACGACCGCTTAGCTGAAGCTTTCTTT. Translation gives CASSNDRLAEAFF.

The chain links TRBV11-1 to TRBJ2-1; 11 bases fit TRBD2. The V and J ends lost 1 base and 7 bases, in that order; junction bases with no gene match: 3. Germline CDR1 SGHAT, CDR2 FQDESV (reference sequence). CDR3 length: 15 amino acids. The CDR3 bases are TGTGCCAGCAGCTTAGTGGGGACTAGCGGAAATGAGCAGTTCTTC. As protein: CASSLVGTSGNEQFF.

By proportion, this clonotype is medium-sized. V usage is TRBV13 and J usage is TRBJ2-2; D not resolved. Germline V gives CDR1 PRHDT, CDR2 FYEKMQ (reference sequence). This CDR3 is built from 14 residues. Trimming removed 5 bases at V and 3 bases at J, with 10 bases between. The CDR3 spells CASSPLLDTGELFF. Here the CDR3 DNA reads TGTGCCAGCAGCCCACTCCTTGACACCGGGGAGCTGTTTTTT.

In its sample, this clonotype ranks as medium-sized. The chain recombines TRBV24-1 with TRBJ2-2; 8 nucleotides align to TRBD2. V was pared by 3 bases and J by 4 bases, with 9 bases of the junction left unmatched. Germline loops: CDR1 KGHDR, CDR2 SFDVKD. The CDR3 loop spans 17 amino acids. The CDR3 DNA reads TGTGCCACCAGTGATGCGAGTAGCGGGATTGGCACCGGGGAGCTGTTTTTT. It specifies CATSDASSGIGTGELFF.

The CDR3 protein is CATYTDTQYF. CDR3 nucleotide sequence: TGTGCCACCTACACAGATACGCAGTATTTT. This chain connects TRBV25-1 to TRBJ2-3; D not certain. Germline CDR1 reads MGHDK; CDR2 reads SYGVNS. The CDR3 loop spans 10 amino acids. V was trimmed by 10 bases and J by 2 bases, leaving 4 bases between them.

The chain has TRBV5-1 and TRBJ1-1; no firm D call. CDR3 length equals 13 residues. Germline V gene sequence: CDR1 SGHRS, CDR2 YFSETQ. Trimming cost V 9 bases and J 1 base, with 13 bases left between them. DNA for the CDR3: TGCGCCATCCGGACGGATACGAACACTGAAGCTTTCTTT. Translating it yields CAIRTDTNTEAFF.

This clonotype is medium-sized in the sample. V gene TRBV7-9 combines with J gene TRBJ2-5; D gene uncertain. Germline CDR1 is SEHNR and CDR2 is FQNEAQ (reference sequence). V was pared by 1 base and J by 10 bases, with 7 bases between. This CDR3 has 11 amino acids. CDR3 in amino acids: CASSLVGDQYF. The CDR3, as DNA: TGTGCCAGCAGCTTAGTAGGTGACCAGTACTTC. Full variable domain (rest looked up from reference TRBV7-9 and TRBJ2-5): DTGVSQNPRHKITKRGQNVTFRCDPISEHNRLYWYRQTLGQGPEFLTYFQNEAQLEKSRLLSDRFSAERPKGSFSTLEIQRTEQGDSAMYLCASSLVGDQYFGPGTRLLVL.

This clonotype is medium-sized (0.01 to 0.1%) within its sample. The J gene is TRBJ2-7, the V gene TRBV27; D is possibly TRBD1 (5 bases). Germline V gene data show CDR1 as MNHEY and CDR2 as SMNVEV (reference sequence). With 6 bases removed from V and 2 bases from J, the gap between germline ends came to 11 bases. The CDR3 consists of 13 residues. CDR3 sequence reads: CASRKSGTYEQYF. As DNA, the CDR3 is TGTGCCAGCAGGAAATCAGGGACCTACGAGCAGTACTTC.

By share, this clonotype counts as medium-sized. V gene TRBV18 combines with J gene TRBJ2-6, with a possible D match to TRBD2 (5 bases). In germline, CDR1 is KGHSH, CDR2 LQKENI. The CDR3 consists of 17 residues. Trimming stripped 4 bases from V and 0 bases from J, with 13 bases between. In DNA form, the CDR3 reads TGTGCCAGCTCACAAGCGGCGGGCCGCTCTGGGGCCAACGTCCTGACTTTC. This encodes CASSQAAGRSGANVLTF.

This clonotype ranks as medium-sized. The CDR3 spells CIARDSTMGEQFF. The CDR3 coding sequence is TGCATCGCCCGGGACTCAACCATGGGTGAGCAGTTCTTC. The V call is TRBV29-1, the J call TRBJ2-1, with D possibly TRBD2 on 6 matching bases. The CDR3 sequence is 13 residues long. CDR1 is SQVTM, CDR2 ANQGSEA, per germline.

The rearrangement joins TRBV14 to TRBJ1-6; D remains unclear. Per germline, CDR1 SGHDN and CDR2 FVKESK. CDR3 length: 13 amino acids. V was clipped by 2 bases and J by 10 bases, with 9 bases between them. The CDR3 DNA reads as TGTGCCAGCAGCCAAAGAATGAGATCACCCCTCCACTTT. This gives the protein CASSQRMRSPLHF.

This clonotype was observed a few times. V and J are TRBV20-1 and TRBJ2-1, with D uncertain. V lost 5 bases and J lost 2, with 10 bases in between. There are 13 residues in the CDR3. The V gene's germline CDR1 is DFQATT and CDR2 SNEGSKA (reference sequence). The CDR3 sequence is CSARRRTYNEQFF. In DNA form, the CDR3 reads TGCAGTGCTCGGAGACGCACCTACAATGAGCAGTTCTTC.